The rows below give T cell receptor beta chains drawn from one sample of a study of T cell changes during pregnancy in multiple sclerosis. Profiling relied on immunoSEQ multiplex PCR, and the TCRdb table lists in-frame clones only, not all of them. The sample has approximately 97,000 clones; less than 95% are singletons. This sample comprised peripheral blood, obtained in the second trimester of pregnancy. The receptors shown here come from a female donor in good health, enrolled as a control in a pregnancy study. CDR3s include the opening cysteine and the closing phenylalanine or tryptophan. The order of the fields is V gene, J gene, clone size, CDR3 protein. A clone size is listed for some rows: how often the clone was seen (once, few, many), or a class if it is expanded.

V gene: TRBV7-2
J gene: TRBJ2-7
clone size: few
CDR3 protein: CASSVVSGTYEQYF

V gene: TRBV27
J gene: TRBJ1-5
clone size: NA
CDR3 protein: CASSWGGNSNQPQHF

V gene: TRBV5-7
J gene: TRBJ2-7
clone size: NA
CDR3 protein: CASNRSYEQYF

V gene: TRBV5-1
J gene: TRBJ2-2
clone size: NA
CDR3 protein: CASNRQDTGELFF

V gene: TRBV11-3
J gene: TRBJ2-1
clone size: NA
CDR3 protein: CASSLEATSGLNEQFF

V gene: TRBV29-1
J gene: TRBJ1-1
clone size: NA
CDR3 protein: CSVDRGRLPAEAFF

V gene: TRBV28
J gene: TRBJ1-5
clone size: NA
CDR3 protein: CATQDSGLSNQPQHF

V gene: TRBV4-1
J gene: TRBJ1-4
clone size: NA
CDR3 protein: CATRQPAGEKLFF

V gene: TRBV19
J gene: TRBJ1-6
clone size: NA
CDR3 protein: CASRTRRQGAFNSPLHF

V gene: TRBV18
J gene: TRBJ1-1
clone size: NA
CDR3 protein: CASSPLTGGWTEAFF

V gene: TRBV18
J gene: TRBJ1-5
clone size: NA
CDR3 protein: CASSLRNQPQHF

V gene: TRBV27
J gene: TRBJ2-3
clone size: NA
CDR3 protein: CASSPAWTGETDTQYF

V gene: TRBV7-9
J gene: TRBJ2-7
clone size: NA
CDR3 protein: CASSLWDRGADEQYF

V gene: TRBV27
J gene: TRBJ2-2
clone size: NA
CDR3 protein: CASTLGRPYTGELFF

V gene: TRBV7-9
J gene: TRBJ1-1
clone size: few
CDR3 protein: CASSSTGGEAFF

V gene: TRBV27
J gene: TRBJ1-2
clone size: NA
CDR3 protein: CASSFHQGVYGYTF

V gene: TRBV7-2
J gene: TRBJ1-1
clone size: NA
CDR3 protein: CASSRDRRRTEAFF

V gene: TRBV28
J gene: TRBJ2-5
clone size: NA
CDR3 protein: CASTWGMAGPQETQYF

V gene: TRBV6-5
J gene: TRBJ1-4
clone size: NA
CDR3 protein: CASSYETGLAEKLFF

V gene: TRBV5-1
J gene: TRBJ2-7
clone size: NA
CDR3 protein: CASTLSGTGSYEQYF

V gene: TRBV11-2
J gene: TRBJ1-3
clone size: NA
CDR3 protein: CASSPTGGAGNTIYF

V gene: TRBV5-4
J gene: TRBJ2-7
clone size: NA
CDR3 protein: CASSLVQGVREQYF

V gene: TRBV4-2
J gene: TRBJ2-1
clone size: NA
CDR3 protein: CASSYRDRGKYNEQFF

V gene: TRBV7-8
J gene: TRBJ1-2
clone size: NA
CDR3 protein: CASSLLDRGLNYGYTF